These 20 T cell receptor beta chains came from one sample sequenced in a study of Tregs in tolerant kidney transplant recipients. Method: immunoSEQ multiplex PCR; TCRdb's copy keeps in-frame clones and lacks some. The table records approximately 16,000 clones, 80% of them present only once. The specimen comprised Tregs from blood, sampled before the transplant. The receptor set was obtained from a human donor who received a combined kidney and bone marrow transplant.

This clone was detected a few times. The chain combines TRBV20-1 with TRBJ2-7, with TRBD2 as a possible D gene (6 bases). Per the germline V gene, CDR1 is DFQATT and CDR2 is SNEGSKA (reference sequence). This CDR3 has 11 amino acids. The CDR3 reads CSRLGSYEQYF. The CDR3 DNA is TGCAGCCGACTAGGCTCCTACGAGCAGTACTTC.

The chain couples TRBV5-5 to TRBJ2-1; D is uncertain. Trimming left V 4 bases short and J 4 bases short, with 3 bases between. Germline assignment: CDR1 SGHKS and CDR2 YYEKEE (reference sequence). CDR3 length: 11 amino acids. Written as DNA, the CDR3 is TGTGCCAGCAGCCTTTACAATGAGCAGTTCTTC. Encoded protein: CASSLYNEQFF.

This clone was detected once. The chain has TRBV2 and TRBJ2-2; 7 nucleotides match TRBD2. Germline CDR1 and CDR2: SNHLY and FYNNEI. There are 16 residues in the CDR3. Trimming at V came to 4 bases and at J to 3 bases, leaving 8 bases not matched to a gene. CDR3 coding DNA: TGTGCCAGCAGTGTTATTGGGGCGGGGGACACCGGGGAGCTGTTTTTT. Translating gives CASSVIGAGDTGELFF.

The V and J genes are TRBV9 and TRBJ2-1; 8 positions agree with TRBD1. Unmatched junction bases numbered 2, after V lost 2 bases and J lost 1 base. The CDR3 runs 15 residues. Germline assignment: CDR1 SGDLS and CDR2 YYNGEE. CDR3 bases: TGTGCCAGCAGCGTCCGGGACAGGTCCTACAATGAGCAGTTCTTC. As protein: CASSVRDRSYNEQFF.

CDR3 coding DNA: TGTGCCAGCCGCCATAAGGACAGAGGGCCTGCCGAGCAGTACTTC. It codes for CASRHKDRGPAEQYF. The V call is TRBV7-9, the J call TRBJ2-7; a weak D match, TRBD1 (6 bases). Trimming took off 8 bases at V and 6 bases at J, with 23 bases between the two ends. From germline, CDR1 is SEHNR and CDR2 FQNEAQ (reference sequence). The CDR3 runs to 15 residues. Variable domain in full (rest from reference TRBV7-9 and TRBJ2-7): DTGVSQNPRHKITKRGQNVTFRCDPISEHNRLYWYRQTLGQGPEFLTYFQNEAQLEKSRLLSDRFSAERPKGSFSTLEIQRTEQGDSAMYLCASRHKDRGPAEQYFGPGTRLTVT.

This clone was observed a few times. The genes are TRBV5-6 and TRBJ2-7, with TRBD2 identical over 8 bases. V lost 4 bases to trimming and J lost 6 bases; unmatched junction nucleotides: 12. Per the germline V gene, CDR1 is SGHDT and CDR2 is YYEEEE. This CDR3 has 15 residues. The CDR3 here is CASSRRLTGGGEQYF. In nucleotides, the CDR3 is TGTGCCAGCAGCCGTCGACTGACGGGAGGGGGCGAGCAGTACTTC. Looking up the rest from reference TRBV5-6 and TRBJ2-7 gives the full variable domain: DAGVTQSPTHLIKTRGQQVTLRCSPKSGHDTVSWYQQALGQGPQFIFQYYEEEERQRGNFPDRFSGHQFPNYSSELNVNALLLGDSALYLCASSRRLTGGGEQYFGPGTRLTVT.

The chain carries TRBV6-6 and TRBJ2-3, with a weak D call TRBD2 (5 bases). V was pared by 3 bases and J by 0 bases, with 7 bases between. The CDR3 has 14 amino acids. From germline, CDR1 is MNHNY and CDR2 SVGAGI (reference sequence). CDR3 loop: CASSYERSTDTQYF. The CDR3, as DNA: TGTGCCAGCAGTTATGAGCGGAGCACAGATACGCAGTATTTT.

This sequence joins TRBV2 and TRBJ2-7; D is unclear. The V gene's germline CDR1 is SNHLY and CDR2 FYNNEI. The CDR3 sequence is 12 residues long. Trimming took off 6 bases at V and 6 bases at J, with 12 bases between the two ends. The chain's CDR3 is CASSQPGSEQYF. CDR3 sequence (DNA): TGTGCCAGCAGCCAACCCGGTAGCGAGCAGTACTTC.

The V call is TRBV2, the J call TRBJ2-5; D is perhaps TRBD2 (6 bases). Germline V gives CDR1 SNHLY, CDR2 FYNNEI. The CDR3 runs 16 residues. V was trimmed by 0 bases and J by 0 bases, leaving 11 bases between them. CDR3 region: CASSEAPSAYQETQYF. Here the CDR3 DNA reads TGTGCCAGCAGTGAAGCGCCTAGCGCGTACCAAGAGACCCAGTACTTC.

This clone was detected only a few times. This chain links TRBV4-2 with TRBJ1-2, with 9 bases lining up with TRBD1. CDR1 is LGHNA and CDR2 is YNFKEQ in the germline V gene. The CDR3 has 14 amino acids. V lost 4 bases and J lost 6; bases outside the gene matches: 6. CDR3 coding DNA: TGTGCCAGCAGCCGTGACAGGGGGACGGATGGCTACACCTTC. Translated: CASSRDRGTDGYTF.

The V call is TRBV4-3, the J call TRBJ2-3; 15 nucleotides line up with TRBD2. With 4 bases clipped from V and 0 bases from J, the junction kept 5 bases outside the gene matches. The CDR3 totals 18 residues. Germline V CDR1 and CDR2: LGHNA, YSLEER. The CDR3: CASSRGTSGRISTDTQYF. The CDR3 DNA reads as TGCGCCAGCAGCCGGGGGACTAGCGGGAGGATAAGCACAGATACGCAGTATTTT.

The gene calls are TRBV18 and TRBJ2-7; 7 bases are shared with TRBD1. This CDR3 comprises 12 residues. The V gene end was trimmed by 4 bases and the J gene end by 5 bases; junction bases not matched to a gene: 2. CDR1 is KGHSH and CDR2 is LQKENI in the germline V gene. The CDR3 here is CASSQTGDEQYF. DNA of the CDR3: TGTGCCAGCTCACAAACAGGGGACGAGCAGTACTTC.

V is TRBV27 and J is TRBJ2-1, with D maybe TRBD2 (6 bases). Germline CDR1 is MNHEY and CDR2 is SMNVEV (reference sequence). The CDR3 runs 16 residues. V was trimmed by 2 bases and J by 1 base, leaving 12 bases between them. This chain's CDR3 is CASSLRGALSYNEQFF. In DNA form, the CDR3 reads TGTGCCAGCAGTTTACGCGGGGCGCTTTCCTACAATGAGCAGTTCTTC.

This clone was counted a single time. The gene calls are TRBV19 and TRBJ2-3, with 9 bases fitting TRBD2. This CDR3 is built from 17 residues. The germline CDR1 and CDR2 sequences are LNHDA and SQIVND (reference sequence). Losses at the gene ends were 6 bases for V and 0 bases for J; bases not matched to a gene: 10. CDR3 sequence reads: CASSLAGHSLSTDTQYF. CDR3 DNA sequence: TGTGCCAGTAGCCTAGCGGGACACTCTCTTAGCACAGATACGCAGTATTTT.

The V gene is TRBV19, the J gene TRBJ1-5; D gene unclear. The CDR3 contains 16 residues. Per the germline V gene, CDR1 is LNHDA and CDR2 is SQIVND (reference sequence). V lost 1 base and J 0 bases, leaving 10 bases between the germline ends. The chain's CDR3 is CASSIVASYSNQPQHF. CDR3 DNA: TGTGCCAGTAGTATAGTAGCGAGTTATAGCAATCAGCCCCAGCATTTT.

The chain recombines TRBV7-7 with TRBJ1-1, with D perhaps matching TRBD1 (6 bases). Germline V CDR1 and CDR2: SSHAT, FNYEAQ (reference sequence). Trimming removed 5 bases at V and 4 bases at J, with 11 bases between. CDR3 length equals 13 residues. The CDR3 is CASSQRGGTEAFF. The DNA of the CDR3 is TGTGCCAGCAGCCAAAGGGGGGGCACTGAAGCTTTCTTT.

The chain combines TRBV7-2 with TRBJ2-4, with 9 bases identical to TRBD1. Germline V gene sequence: CDR1 SGHTA, CDR2 FQGNSA. The ends lost 5 bases at V and 3 bases at J; junction bases unmatched: 8. The CDR3 is 16 residues long. The CDR3 nucleotides are TGTGCCAGCAGCACTAGGACAGGGGCCGGCAAAAACATTCAGTACTTC. This encodes CASSTRTGAGKNIQYF.

The V call is TRBV18, the J call TRBJ1-5; no firm D call. This CDR3 spans 13 amino acids. Trimming removed 3 bases from V and 4 bases from J, with 7 bases in between. Germline V gene data show CDR1 as KGHSH and CDR2 as LQKENI. In DNA form, the CDR3 reads TGTGCCAGCTCACCCGCGGGAAATCAGCCCCAGCATTTT. Translation gives CASSPAGNQPQHF.

Here the CDR3 reads CASSLFHGLQGRDGYTF. CDR3 nucleotides: TGTGCCAGCAGTTTATTTCACGGTTTGCAGGGGCGTGATGGCTACACCTTC. The gene calls are TRBV28 and TRBJ1-2; TRBD1 is a possible D gene (6 bases). V dropped 1 base and J dropped 6 bases, with 21 bases sitting between them. This CDR3 comprises 17 residues. Germline V gives CDR1 MDHEN, CDR2 SYDVKM.

The count of this clone is one. CDR3: CASSLPGGEQYF. The CDR3, as DNA: TGTGCCAGCTCACTTCCGGGTGGCGAGCAGTACTTC. The genes are TRBV18 and TRBJ2-7; D is ambiguous. The V gene's germline CDR1 is KGHSH and CDR2 LQKENI. Trimming stripped 4 bases from V and 6 bases from J, with 10 bases between. This CDR3 is 12 amino acids long.